The entry below gives a single TCR beta chain sequence along with its context. Its specificity is not known. The data were obtained in a study of cytomegalovirus exposure and HLA in healthy donors. This CDR3 is built from 14 residues. The J segment lost 7 bases and the V segment lost 2 bases, leaving 7 bases of the junction unmatched. Per germline, CDR1 SGHAT and CDR2 FQNNGV. General study findings and limits: Cytomegalovirus-associated TCR beta chains were listed, numbering roughly 150. Usually a TCR sequence was rare, but some public TCRs were found in many donors. That first-cohort TCR clusters tended to co-occur in the 95 to 150 validation repertoires was found in a later analysis.

Assay: immunoSEQ multiplex PCR; the TCRdb copy retains only in-frame clones and omits some. The table records 150,000 to 200,000 clones, about 87% of them present only once. The donors were members of the validation cohort, which comprised 90 to 150 subjects and was separate from the first cohort of about 700 subjects. This chain uses TRBV11-2 with TRBJ1-1; 7 nucleotides line up with TRBD1. The receptor was derived from a woman in her 30s in good health and CMV-seronegative. The sample was PBMCs. CDR3 protein: CASSLNRGAVEAFF. In DNA form, the CDR3 reads TGTGCCAGCAGCTTAAACAGGGGTGCGGTTGAAGCTTTCTTT. The variable domain in full, completed from reference TRBV11-2 and TRBJ1-1, reads EAGVAQSPRYKIIEKRQSVAFWCNPISGHATLYWYQQILGQGPKLLIQFQNNGVVDDSQLPKDRFSAERLKGVDSTLKIQPAKLEDSAVYLCASSLNRGAVEAFFGQGTRLTVV.